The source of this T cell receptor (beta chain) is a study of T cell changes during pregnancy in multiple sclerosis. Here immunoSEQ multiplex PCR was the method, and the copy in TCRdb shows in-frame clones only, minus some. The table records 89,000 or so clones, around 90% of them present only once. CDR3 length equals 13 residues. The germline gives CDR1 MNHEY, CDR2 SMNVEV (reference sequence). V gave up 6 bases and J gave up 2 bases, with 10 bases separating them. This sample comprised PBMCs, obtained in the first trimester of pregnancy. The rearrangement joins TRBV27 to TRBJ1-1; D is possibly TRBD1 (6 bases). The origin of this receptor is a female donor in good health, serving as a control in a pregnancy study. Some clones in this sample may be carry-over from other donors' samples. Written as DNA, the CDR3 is TGTGCCAGCAGGCAGGGGTCCAACACTGAAGCTTTCTTT. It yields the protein CASRQGSNTEAFF.